Shown below are 14 T cell receptor beta chains from a single sample sequenced in a study of blood T cell repertoires in COVID-19. Profiling relied on immunoSEQ multiplex PCR, and the TCRdb table lists in-frame clones only, not all of them. The sample yields 350,000 or so clones, more than 70% seen once. Sequencing input: PBMCs or T cells enriched from blood (not recorded which). All receptors derive from a woman under 40 who had been exposed to COVID-19.

The rearrangement uses TRBV19 and TRBJ2-7, with TRBD2 identical over 7 bases. V lost 5 bases and J lost 2; bases outside the gene matches: 6. The CDR3 length is 14 residues. The germline CDR1 and CDR2 sequences are LNHDA and SQIVND (reference sequence). The CDR3 is CASSETSYAYEQYF. In nucleotides, the CDR3 is TGTGCCAGTAGTGAGACTAGCTATGCCTACGAGCAGTACTTC.

The CDR3 protein is CASSVPGLQNEKLFF. The CDR3 bases are TGTGCCAGTAGTGTACCGGGACTCCAAAATGAAAAACTGTTTTTT. The chain is built from TRBV19 and TRBJ1-4, with D possibly matching TRBD1 (5 bases). Germline V lookup: CDR1 LNHDA, CDR2 SQIVND (reference sequence). The V and J ends lost 5 bases and 5 bases respectively, with 15 bases between them. The CDR3 has 15 amino acids.

J is TRBJ2-7 and V is TRBV7-2, with D possibly matching TRBD2 (6 bases). The germline V gene has CDR1 SGHTA and CDR2 FQGNSA. This CDR3 has 16 amino acids. Trimming removed 5 bases at V and 3 bases at J, with 20 bases between. The CDR3 protein is CASSTVGTQGNYEQYF. CDR3 sequence (DNA): TGTGCCAGCAGCACAGTAGGGACTCAAGGAAACTACGAGCAGTACTTC. The full variable domain, its missing parts supplied by reference TRBV7-2 and TRBJ2-7, is GAGVSQSPSNKVTEKGKDVELRCDPISGHTALYWYRQSLGQGLEFLIYFQGNSAPDKSGLPSDRFSAERTGGSVSTLTIQRTQQEDSAVYLCASSTVGTQGNYEQYFGPGTRLTVT.

A word on this clone: One end of the junction is discordant with germline, which a read error may explain. V usage is TRBV3-1 (or the pseudogene TRBV3-2) and J usage is TRBJ1-3; D ambiguous. CDR3 length: 12 residues. CDR1 is LGHDT and CDR2 is YNNKEL in the germline V gene (reference sequence). This chain's CDR3 is CASSQEGRFVHF. CDR3 DNA sequence: TGTGCCAGCAGCCAAGAAGGGAGGTTCGTCCATTTT.

The rearrangement links TRBV25-1 to TRBJ2-2, with 13 bases fitting TRBD2. The J segment lost 6 bases and the V segment lost 2 bases, leaving 3 bases of the junction unmatched. The CDR3 sequence is 16 residues long. The germline V gene encodes CDR1 MGHDK and CDR2 SYGVNS. CDR3 loop: CASSEPGLAGSGELFF. The CDR3, as DNA: TGTGCCAGCAGTGAACCGGGACTAGCGGGATCCGGGGAGCTGTTTTTT.

This chain uses TRBV5-6 with TRBJ2-2; weak D call: TRBD2 (6 bases). CDR3 length: 18 amino acids. Germline CDR1 reads SGHDT; CDR2 reads YYEEEE. Trimming cost V 0 bases and J 4 bases, with 19 bases left between them. The CDR3 here is CASSLESRWRGFTGELFF. In DNA form, the CDR3 reads TGTGCCAGCAGCTTGGAATCCCGGTGGAGGGGATTCACCGGGGAGCTGTTTTTT.

In its sample, this clone was seen a few times. The chain employs TRBV19 and TRBJ2-2; D is possibly TRBD1 (5 bases). V shed 6 bases and J shed 1 base, with 9 bases lying between them. The CDR3 length is 14 residues. Looked up from germline, CDR1 is LNHDA and CDR2 is SQIVND (reference sequence). In nucleotides, the CDR3 is TGTGCCAGTAGCCTACAGGTGAACACCGGGGAGCTGTTTTTT. It yields the protein CASSLQVNTGELFF.

V and J are TRBV30 and TRBJ1-4, with D perhaps TRBD1 (5 bases). CDR3 length: 14 amino acids. V lost 3 bases to trimming and J lost 5 bases, with 13 bases between them. Germline CDR1 and CDR2: GTSNPN and SVGIG (reference sequence). The CDR3 protein is CAWRWSGPNEKLFF. As DNA, the CDR3 is TGTGCCTGGAGATGGTCAGGGCCAAATGAAAAACTGTTTTTT.

A note on this clone: Other DNA sequences within the sample encode an identical CDR3. This chain joins TRBV24-1 and TRBJ2-5; TRBD2 might be the D (5 bases). Germline V gene data show CDR1 as KGHDR and CDR2 as SFDVKD. V was shortened by 7 bases and J by 4 bases, with 9 bases between the two germline ends. The CDR3 totals 12 residues. The CDR3 loop is CATRGGSETQYF. In DNA, the CDR3 is TGTGCCACCAGGGGCGGGTCAGAGACCCAGTACTTC.

The chain recombines TRBV18 with TRBJ2-3; 13 nucleotides match TRBD2. CDR1 and CDR2 from the germline V gene are KGHSH and LQKENI. Trimming at V came to 0 bases and at J to 7 bases, leaving 1 base not matched to a gene. This CDR3 is 15 amino acids long. CDR3 sequence: CASSPPGLAGNTQYF. DNA of the CDR3: TGTGCCAGCTCACCACCGGGACTAGCGGGAAATACGCAGTATTTT. The variable domain in full, with the rest retrieved from reference TRBV18 and TRBJ2-3, is NAGVMQNPRHLVRRRGQEARLRCSPMKGHSHVYWYRQLPEEGLKFMVYLQKENIIDESGMPKERFSAEFPKEGPSILRIQQVVRGDSAAYFCASSPPGLAGNTQYFGPGTRLTVL.

J is TRBJ2-2 and V is TRBV2; TRBD1 agrees at 9 bases. The CDR3 loop spans 17 amino acids. In germline, CDR1 is SNHLY, CDR2 FYNNEI. V trimming: 7 bases; J trimming: 4 bases; junction bases outside the gene matches: 13. The CDR3 nucleotides are TGTGCCAGCACGGGGGGATACAGGGGGCAAGGCACCGGGGAGCTGTTTTTT. Encoded protein: CASTGGYRGQGTGELFF.

The chain joins TRBV28 to TRBJ2-7, with a tentative D call TRBD1 (8 bases). The CDR3 covers 16 residues. Germline V gene sequence: CDR1 MDHEN, CDR2 SYDVKM. Between the trimmed V and J ends, which lost 6 bases and 6 bases, there was a span of 24 bases. The CDR3 DNA reads as TGTGCCAGCAGCCTCCAGGGGGCGGGGGAGTGGGGCGAGCAGTACTTC. Encoded protein: CASSLQGAGEWGEQYF.

The chain has TRBV28 and TRBJ1-5; TRBD1 is a possible D gene (5 bases). CDR1 is MDHEN, CDR2 SYDVKM, per germline. There are 15 residues in the CDR3. V was trimmed by 2 bases and J by 0 bases, leaving 8 bases between them. The CDR3 DNA reads TGTGCCAGCAGTTTAGGCAGGGATAGCAATCAGCCCCAGCATTTT. Its protein product is CASSLGRDSNQPQHF.

The J gene is TRBJ1-5, the V gene TRBV18, with TRBD1 identical over 8 bases. J was trimmed by 4 bases and V by 4 bases; bases with no gene match: 3. The germline V gene has CDR1 KGHSH and CDR2 LQKENI. The CDR3 has 14 amino acids. CDR3 residues: CASSRGTGNQPQHF. Written as DNA, the CDR3 is TGTGCCAGCTCACGAGGGACAGGTAATCAGCCCCAGCATTTT.